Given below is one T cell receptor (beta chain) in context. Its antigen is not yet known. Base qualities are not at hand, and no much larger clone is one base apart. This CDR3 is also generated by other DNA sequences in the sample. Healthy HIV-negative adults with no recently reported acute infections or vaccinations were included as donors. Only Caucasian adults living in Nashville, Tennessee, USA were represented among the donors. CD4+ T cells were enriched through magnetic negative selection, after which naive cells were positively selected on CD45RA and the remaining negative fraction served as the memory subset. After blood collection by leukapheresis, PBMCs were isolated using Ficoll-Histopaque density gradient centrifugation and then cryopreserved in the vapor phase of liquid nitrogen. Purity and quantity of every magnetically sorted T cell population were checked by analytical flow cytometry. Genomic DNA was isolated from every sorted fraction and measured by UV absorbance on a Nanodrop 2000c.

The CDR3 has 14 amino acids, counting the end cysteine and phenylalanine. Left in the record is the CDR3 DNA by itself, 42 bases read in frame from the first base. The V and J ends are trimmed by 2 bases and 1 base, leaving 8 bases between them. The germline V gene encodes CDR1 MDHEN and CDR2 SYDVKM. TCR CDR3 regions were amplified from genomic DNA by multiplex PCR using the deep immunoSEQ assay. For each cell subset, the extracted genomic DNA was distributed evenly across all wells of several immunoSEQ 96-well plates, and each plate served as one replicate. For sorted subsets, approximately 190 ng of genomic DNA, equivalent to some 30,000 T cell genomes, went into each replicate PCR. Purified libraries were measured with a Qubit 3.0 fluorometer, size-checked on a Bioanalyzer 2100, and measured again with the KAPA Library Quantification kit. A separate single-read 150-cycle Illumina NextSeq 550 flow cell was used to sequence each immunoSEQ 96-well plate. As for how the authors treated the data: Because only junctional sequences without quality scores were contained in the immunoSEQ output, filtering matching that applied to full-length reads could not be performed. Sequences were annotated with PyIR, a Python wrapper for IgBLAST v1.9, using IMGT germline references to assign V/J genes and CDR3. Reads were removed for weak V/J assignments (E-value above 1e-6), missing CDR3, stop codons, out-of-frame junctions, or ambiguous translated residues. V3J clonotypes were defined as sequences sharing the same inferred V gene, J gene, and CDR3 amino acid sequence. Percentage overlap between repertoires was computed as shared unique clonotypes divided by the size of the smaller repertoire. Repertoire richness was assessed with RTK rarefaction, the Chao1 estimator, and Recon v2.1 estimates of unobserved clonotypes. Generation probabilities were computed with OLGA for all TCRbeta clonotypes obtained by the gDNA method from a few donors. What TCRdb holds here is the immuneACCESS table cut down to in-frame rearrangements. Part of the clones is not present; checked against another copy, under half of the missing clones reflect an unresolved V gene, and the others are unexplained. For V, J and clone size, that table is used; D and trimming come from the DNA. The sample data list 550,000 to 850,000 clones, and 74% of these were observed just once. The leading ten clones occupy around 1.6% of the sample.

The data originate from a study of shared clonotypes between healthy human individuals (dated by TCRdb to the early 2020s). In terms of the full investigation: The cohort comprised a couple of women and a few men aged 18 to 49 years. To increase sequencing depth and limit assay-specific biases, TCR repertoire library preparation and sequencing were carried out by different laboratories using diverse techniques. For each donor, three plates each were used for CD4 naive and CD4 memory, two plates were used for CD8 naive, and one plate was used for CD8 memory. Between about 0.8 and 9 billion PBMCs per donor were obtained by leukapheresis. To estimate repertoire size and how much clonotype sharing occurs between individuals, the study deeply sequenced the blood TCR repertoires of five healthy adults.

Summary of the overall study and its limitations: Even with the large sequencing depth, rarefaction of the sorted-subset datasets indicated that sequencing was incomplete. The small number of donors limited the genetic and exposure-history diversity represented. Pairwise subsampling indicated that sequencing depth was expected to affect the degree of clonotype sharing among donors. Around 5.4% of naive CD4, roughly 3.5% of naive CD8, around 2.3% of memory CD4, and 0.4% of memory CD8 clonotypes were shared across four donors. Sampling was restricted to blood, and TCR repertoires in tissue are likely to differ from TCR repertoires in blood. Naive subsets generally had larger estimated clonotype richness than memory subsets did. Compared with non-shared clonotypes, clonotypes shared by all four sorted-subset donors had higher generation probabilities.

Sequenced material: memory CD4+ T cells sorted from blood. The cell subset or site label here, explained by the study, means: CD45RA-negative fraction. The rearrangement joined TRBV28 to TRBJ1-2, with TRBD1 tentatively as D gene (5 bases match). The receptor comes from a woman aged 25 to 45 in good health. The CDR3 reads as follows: CASSLGANNYGYTF. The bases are TGTGCCAGCAGTTTAGGGGCAAATAACTATGGCTACACCTTC.